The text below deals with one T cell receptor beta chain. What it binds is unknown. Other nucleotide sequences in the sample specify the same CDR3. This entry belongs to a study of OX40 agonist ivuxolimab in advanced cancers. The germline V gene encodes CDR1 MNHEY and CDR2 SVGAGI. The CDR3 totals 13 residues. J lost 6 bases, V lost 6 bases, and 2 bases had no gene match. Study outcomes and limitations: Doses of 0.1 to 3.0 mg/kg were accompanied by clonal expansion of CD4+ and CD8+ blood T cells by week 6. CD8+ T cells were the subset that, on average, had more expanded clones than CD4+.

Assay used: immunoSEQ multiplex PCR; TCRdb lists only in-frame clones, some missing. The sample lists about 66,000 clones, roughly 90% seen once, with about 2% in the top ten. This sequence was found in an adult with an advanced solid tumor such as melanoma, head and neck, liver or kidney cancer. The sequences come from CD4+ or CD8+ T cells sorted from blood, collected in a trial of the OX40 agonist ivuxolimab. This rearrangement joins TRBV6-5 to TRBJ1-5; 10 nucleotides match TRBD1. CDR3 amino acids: CASRRTGGQPQHF. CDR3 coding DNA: TGTGCCAGCAGGAGGACAGGGGGTCAGCCCCAGCATTTT.